This T cell receptor beta chain was obtained from a study of blood T cell repertoires in COVID-19 (dated by TCRdb to the early 2020s). About the study as a whole: Collaborator samples came from the United States, Italy and Spain and covered acute and convalescent phases of COVID-19. The dataset comprised deeply sampled blood TCRbeta repertoires from subjects exposed to, actively infected with, or recovered from COVID-19. HLA class I and class II types, where available, came from metadata supplied by the sample provider rather than from assay-based typing. The repertoires were made available in a free public database intended to serve as a resource for research on the immune response to SARS-CoV-2. Nearly every sample came with metadata listing a de-identified subject ID, COVID-19 status, age in years and sex. The prospective study material was composed of cDNA or gDNA derived from T cells, B-cell-depleted T cells, or PBMCs. The samples were drawn from two sources: the first 160 participants of the ongoing ImmuneRACE study, and 950 to 1,500 subjects contributed by 6 global collaborators.

TCRbeta CDR3 regions were amplified from genomic DNA using the immunoSEQ Assay, a bias-controlled multiplex PCR. In the authors' own workflow: The number of nucleated cells in each sample was estimated from the amplification of reference gene primers within the assay. To quantify the absolute abundance of each unique TCRbeta CDR3 rearrangement, sequence reads were collapsed and filtered. Productive Simpson clonality was computed per sample as the square root of Simpson's diversity index over productive rearrangements. TCRdb provides this immuneACCESS table in a form limited to in-frame rearrangements. Some clones are lacking; in checked studies, under half of them reflect an unresolved V gene, and why the rest are absent is not known. D and trimming come from the DNA, and the V and J calls and clone size come from that table. This sample gives some 340,000 clones in total; around four fifths of them show up just once. Of the sample, around 3% is held by the ten largest clones.

As concerns this clone: Its antigen is currently not known. No base quality values were provided; no much bigger clone lies one nucleotide off.

Summary of the overall study and its limitations: How much clinical and demographic metadata was included differed by source and by participant, and the metadata was provided uncurated.

The germline V gene specifies SGHDT as CDR1 and YYEEEE as CDR2. The germline V and J ends show losses of 5 bases and 2 bases respectively, and no gene match explains 6 bases of the junction. Counted from cysteine to phenylalanine, this CDR3 has 14 amino acids. Only the CDR3 DNA is retained, 42 bases long and in frame from the first base. The collaborating institutions used their own protocols to collect whole blood in K2EDTA tubes. Collaborator samples were shipped for TCRbeta analysis as frozen whole blood, isolated PBMCs, or DNA extracted from either sample type. The sequence was collected from a man younger than 45 with active or convalescent COVID-19. The sample consisted of peripheral blood. The rearrangement joined TRBV5-6 to TRBJ1-2, with 7 bases in between that match TRBD1. At the DNA level, the sequence is TGTGCCAGCAGTCTTGAAGGGGGCAACTATGGCTACACCTTC. It translates as CASSLEGGNYGYTF.